This T cell receptor (beta chain) comes out of a study of blood T cell repertoires in COVID-19 (dated by TCRdb to about 2020). Study-level background: Samples covering the acute and convalescent phases of COVID-19 were provided by collaborators in the United States, Italy and Spain. HLA class I and class II types, where available, came from metadata supplied by the sample provider rather than from assay-based typing. Nearly every sample came with metadata listing a de-identified subject ID, COVID-19 status, age in years and sex. The repertoires were made available in a free public database intended to serve as a resource for research on the immune response to SARS-CoV-2. The material from the prospective study consisted of cDNA or gDNA derived from T cells, B-cell-depleted T cells, or PBMCs. Subjects who had been exposed to COVID-19, were actively infected with it, or had recovered from it provided the deeply sampled blood TCRbeta repertoires that made up the dataset. Samples came from the ongoing ImmuneRACE study (first 160 participants) plus 1,254 subjects from 6 global collaborators.

Regarding this clone: No cognate antigen has been identified for it. Within one base of it there is no much larger clone, and no base qualities were kept.

Overall study outcomes, separate from this receptor: The amount of clinical and demographic metadata varied by source and participant and was provided uncurated.

The CDR3 covers 15 residues, taking in both the cysteine and the phenylalanine. This entry keeps only the CDR3 DNA: 45 bases, framed from base 1. CDR1 MGHRA and CDR2 YSYEKL were looked up in the germline V gene. V gives up 1 base and J gives up 6 bases, and the segment between their germline ends measures 16 bases. The immunoSEQ Assay, a bias-controlled multiplex PCR, was used to amplify TCRbeta CDR3 regions from genomic DNA. Regarding the original processing steps: The number of nucleated cells in each sample was estimated by amplification of reference gene primers within the assay. To quantify the absolute abundance of each unique TCRbeta CDR3 rearrangement, sequence reads were collapsed and filtered. For each sample, productive Simpson clonality was calculated as the square root of Simpson's diversity index over productive rearrangements. TCRdb carries this immuneACCESS record with in-frame sequences only. Its versions omit some clonotypes, under half of them owing to an unresolved V gene in the studies checked, with the rest unexplained. That table is the source of V, J and clone size, and D and trimming were worked out from the DNA. Across this sample there are about 310,000 clones, with roughly 87% seen only once. The biggest ten clones account for about 2.5% of the sample.

Collaborating institutions collected whole blood in K2EDTA tubes following their own protocols. For TCRbeta analysis, collaborator samples were shipped as frozen whole blood, as isolated PBMCs, or as DNA extracted from either sample type. Sequencing input: peripheral blood. Here the chain combines TRBV4-1 and TRBJ2-7; tentative D gene TRBD2, with 6 bases matching. The sequence was obtained from a man younger than 30 with active or convalescent COVID-19. The CDR3 here reads CASSQVGSLFGEQYF. The nucleotide sequence reads as follows: TGCGCCAGCAGCCAAGTCGGGAGTCTGTTCGGCGAGCAGTACTTC.